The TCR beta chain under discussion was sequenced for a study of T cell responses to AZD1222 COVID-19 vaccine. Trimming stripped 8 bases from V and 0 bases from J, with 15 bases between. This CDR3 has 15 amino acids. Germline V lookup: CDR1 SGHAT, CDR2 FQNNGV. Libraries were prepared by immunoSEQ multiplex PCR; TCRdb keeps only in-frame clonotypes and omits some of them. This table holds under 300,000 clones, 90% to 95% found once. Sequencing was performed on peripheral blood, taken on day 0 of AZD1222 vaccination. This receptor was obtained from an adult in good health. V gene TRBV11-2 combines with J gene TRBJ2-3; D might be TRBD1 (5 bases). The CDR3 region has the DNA TGTGCCAGCGCTGACCAGGGCAGGAGCACAGATACGCAGTATTTT. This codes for CASADQGRSTDTQYF. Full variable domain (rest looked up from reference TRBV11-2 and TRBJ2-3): EAGVAQSPRYKIIEKRQSVAFWCNPISGHATLYWYQQILGQGPKLLIQFQNNGVVDDSQLPKDRFSAERLKGVDSTLKIQPAKLEDSAVYLCASADQGRSTDTQYFGPGTRLTVL.